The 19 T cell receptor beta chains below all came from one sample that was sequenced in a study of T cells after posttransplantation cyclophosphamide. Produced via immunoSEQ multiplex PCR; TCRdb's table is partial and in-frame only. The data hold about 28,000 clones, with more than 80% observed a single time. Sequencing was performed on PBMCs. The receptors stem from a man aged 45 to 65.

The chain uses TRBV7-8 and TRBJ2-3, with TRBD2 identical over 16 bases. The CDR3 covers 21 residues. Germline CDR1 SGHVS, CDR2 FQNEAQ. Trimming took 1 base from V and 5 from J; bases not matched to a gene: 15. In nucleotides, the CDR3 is TGTGCCAGCAGCTTAGATGGGACTAGCGGGAGGGCCTCTTCATATATAGATACGCAGTATTTT. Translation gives CASSLDGTSGRASSYIDTQYF.

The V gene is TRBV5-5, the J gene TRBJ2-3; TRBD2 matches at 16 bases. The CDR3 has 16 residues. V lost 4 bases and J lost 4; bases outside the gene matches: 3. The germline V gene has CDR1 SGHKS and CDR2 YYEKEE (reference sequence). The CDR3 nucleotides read TGTGCCAGCAGCCTCGGGACTAGCGGGAGGGCAGATACGCAGTATTTT. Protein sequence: CASSLGTSGRADTQYF.

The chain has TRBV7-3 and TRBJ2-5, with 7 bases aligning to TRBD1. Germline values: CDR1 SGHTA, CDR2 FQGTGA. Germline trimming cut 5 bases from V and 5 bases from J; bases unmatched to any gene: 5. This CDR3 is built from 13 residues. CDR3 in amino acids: CASSETGVETQYF. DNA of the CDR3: TGTGCCAGCAGCGAAACAGGGGTCGAGACCCAGTACTTC. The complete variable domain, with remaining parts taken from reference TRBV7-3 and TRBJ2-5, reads GAGVSQTPSNKVTEKGKYVELRCDPISGHTALYWYRQSLGQGPEFLIYFQGTGAADDSGLPNDRFFAVRPEGSVSTLKIQRTERGDSAVYLCASSETGVETQYFGPGTRLLVL.

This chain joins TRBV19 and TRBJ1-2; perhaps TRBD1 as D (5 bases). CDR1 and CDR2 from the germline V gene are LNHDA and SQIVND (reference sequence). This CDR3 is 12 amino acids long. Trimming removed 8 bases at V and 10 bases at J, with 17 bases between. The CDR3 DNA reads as TGTGCCAGTTCGTTCCTCCAGGGTGTCTACACCTTC. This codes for CASSFLQGVYTF.

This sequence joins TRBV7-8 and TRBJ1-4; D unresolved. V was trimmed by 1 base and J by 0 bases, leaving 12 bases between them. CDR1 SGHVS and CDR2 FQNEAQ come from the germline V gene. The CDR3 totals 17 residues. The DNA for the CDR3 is TGTGCCAGCAGCTTAGATACAGTCGTCACAACTAATGAAAAACTGTTTTTT. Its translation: CASSLDTVVTTNEKLFF.

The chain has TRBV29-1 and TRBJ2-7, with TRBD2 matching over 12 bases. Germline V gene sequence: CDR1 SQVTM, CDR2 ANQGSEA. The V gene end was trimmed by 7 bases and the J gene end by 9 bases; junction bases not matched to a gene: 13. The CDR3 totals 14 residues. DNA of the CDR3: TGCAGCGCCAAGACTAGCGGGGGTTCCGTAGCGCAGTACTTC. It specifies CSAKTSGGSVAQYF.

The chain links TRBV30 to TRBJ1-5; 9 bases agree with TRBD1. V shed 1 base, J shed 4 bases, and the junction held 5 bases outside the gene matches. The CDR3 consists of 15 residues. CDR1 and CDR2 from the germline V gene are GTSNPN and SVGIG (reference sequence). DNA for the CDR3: TGTGCCTGGAGTGGAGGACAGGGGACAAATCAGCCCCAGCATTTT. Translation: CAWSGGQGTNQPQHF.

The CDR3 here is CASSQTGGAAEAFF. Written as DNA, the CDR3 is TGTGCCAGCAGCCAGACAGGGGGCGCCGCTGAAGCTTTCTTT. J is TRBJ1-1 and V is TRBV14; 10 positions agree with TRBD1. The CDR3 extends over 14 amino acids. CDR1 is SGHDN, CDR2 FVKESK, per germline. The ends lost 3 bases at V and 6 bases at J; junction bases unmatched: 4.

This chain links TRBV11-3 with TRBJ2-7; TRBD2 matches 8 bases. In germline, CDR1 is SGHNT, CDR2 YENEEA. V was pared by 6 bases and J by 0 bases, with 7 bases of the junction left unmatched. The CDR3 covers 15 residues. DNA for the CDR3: TGTGCCAGCAGGGCTACTAGCGGACCCTCCTACGAGCAGTACTTC. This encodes CASRATSGPSYEQYF.

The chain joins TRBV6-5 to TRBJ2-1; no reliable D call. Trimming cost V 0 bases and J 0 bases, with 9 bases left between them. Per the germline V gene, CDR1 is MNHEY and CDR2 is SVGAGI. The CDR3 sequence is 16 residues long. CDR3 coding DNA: TGTGCCAGCAGTTACTCGATGGTCAGCTCCTACAATGAGCAGTTCTTC. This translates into CASSYSMVSSYNEQFF.

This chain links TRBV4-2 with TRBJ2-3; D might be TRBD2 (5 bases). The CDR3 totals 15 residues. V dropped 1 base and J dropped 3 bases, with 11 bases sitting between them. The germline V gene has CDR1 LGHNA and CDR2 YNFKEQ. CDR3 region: CASSQAQLVTDTQYF. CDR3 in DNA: TGTGCCAGCAGCCAAGCCCAACTAGTTACAGATACGCAGTATTTT.

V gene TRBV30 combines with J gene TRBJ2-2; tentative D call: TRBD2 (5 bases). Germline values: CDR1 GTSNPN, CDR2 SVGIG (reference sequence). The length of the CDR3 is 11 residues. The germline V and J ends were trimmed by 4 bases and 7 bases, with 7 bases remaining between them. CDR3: CAWTRGGELFF. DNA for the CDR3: TGTGCCTGGACTCGGGGCGGGGAGCTGTTTTTT.

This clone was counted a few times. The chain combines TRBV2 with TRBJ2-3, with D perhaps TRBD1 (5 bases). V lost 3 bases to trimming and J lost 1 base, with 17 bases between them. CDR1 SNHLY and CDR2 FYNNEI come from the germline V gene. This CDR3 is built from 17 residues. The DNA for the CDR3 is TGTGCCAGCAGTGACCTCTTAACAGGTCCCGGCACAGATACGCAGTATTTT. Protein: CASSDLLTGPGTDTQYF.

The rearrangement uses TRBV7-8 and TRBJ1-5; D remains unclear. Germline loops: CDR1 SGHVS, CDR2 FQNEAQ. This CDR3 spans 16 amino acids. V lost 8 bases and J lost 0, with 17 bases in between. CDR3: CASGGEGVFSNQPQHF. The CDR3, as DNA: TGTGCCAGCGGCGGGGAGGGCGTTTTTAGCAATCAGCCCCAGCATTTT. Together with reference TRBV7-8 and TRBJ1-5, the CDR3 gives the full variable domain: GAGVSQSPRYKVAKRGQDVALRCDPISGHVSLFWYQQALGQGPEFLTYFQNEAQLDKSGLPSDRFFAERPEGSVSTLKIQRTQQEDSAVYLCASGGEGVFSNQPQHFGDGTRLSIL.

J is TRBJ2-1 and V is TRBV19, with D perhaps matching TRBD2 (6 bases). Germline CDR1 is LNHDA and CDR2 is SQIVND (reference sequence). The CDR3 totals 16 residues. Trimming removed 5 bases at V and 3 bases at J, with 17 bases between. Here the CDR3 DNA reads TGTGCCAGTAGTCCCCGATTGGTGGGGGGCTACAATGAGCAGTTCTTC. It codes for CASSPRLVGGYNEQFF.

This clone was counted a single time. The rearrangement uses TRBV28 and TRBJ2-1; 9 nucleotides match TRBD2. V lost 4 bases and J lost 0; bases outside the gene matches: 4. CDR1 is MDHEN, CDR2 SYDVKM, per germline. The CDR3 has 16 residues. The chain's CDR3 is CASSSFSGSSYNEQFF. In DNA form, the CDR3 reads TGTGCCAGCAGTTCTTTTAGCGGGAGCTCCTACAATGAGCAGTTCTTC. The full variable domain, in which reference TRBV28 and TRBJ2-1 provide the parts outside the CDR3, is DVKVTQSSRYLVKRTGEKVFLECVQDMDHENMFWYRQDPGLGLRLIYFSYDVKMKEKGDIPEGYSVSREKKERFSLILESASTNQTSMYLCASSSFSGSSYNEQFFGPGTRLTVL.

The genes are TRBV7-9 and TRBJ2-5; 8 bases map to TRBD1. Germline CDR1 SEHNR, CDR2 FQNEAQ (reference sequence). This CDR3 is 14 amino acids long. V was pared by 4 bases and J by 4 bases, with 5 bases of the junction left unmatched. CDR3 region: CASSSITGGETQYF. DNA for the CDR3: TGTGCCAGCAGCTCTATCACAGGGGGAGAGACCCAGTACTTC.

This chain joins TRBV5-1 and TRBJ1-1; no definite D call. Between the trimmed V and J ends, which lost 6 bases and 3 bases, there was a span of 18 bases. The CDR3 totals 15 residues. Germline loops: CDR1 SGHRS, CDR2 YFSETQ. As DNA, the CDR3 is TGCGCCAGCACCACCGGTCCAAATGCCTACACTGAAGCTTTCTTT. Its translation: CASTTGPNAYTEAFF.

The CDR3, as DNA: TGTGCCTGGAGAGGACTCGGGGAGACCCAGTACTTC. It codes for CAWRGLGETQYF. The chain couples TRBV30 to TRBJ2-5; tentatively, D is TRBD2 (5 bases). Germline V gene lookup returns CDR1 GTSNPN and CDR2 SVGIG (reference sequence). The CDR3 has 12 residues. V was clipped by 3 bases and J by 5 bases, with 10 bases between them.